A selection of T cell receptor beta chains follows, all from one sample in a study of shared clonotypes between healthy human individuals. Here immunoSEQ multiplex PCR was the method, and the copy in TCRdb shows in-frame clones only, minus some. Of about 700,000 clones in the sample, around 72% were seen once. Sequencing was performed on memory CD4+ T cells sorted from blood. These receptor sequences come from a woman in her thirties in good health. Each CDR3 is given with its conserved first and last residue. The D gene is left open where the match is weak. Clone size is given for some rows only: seen once, a few or many times, or a class if the clone is expanded.

d_call	clone_size	v_call	j_call	cdr3_aa	cdr3_nt
.	once	TRBV28	TRBJ1-2	CASSLGGPRGYTF	TGTGCCAGCAGTTTGGGCGGACCTAGGGGCTACACCTTC
.	few	TRBV7-8	TRBJ1-5	CASSFMGGQPQHF	TGTGCCAGCAGCTTCATGGGTGGGCAGCCCCAGCATTTT
TRBD2	many	TRBV7-2	TRBJ2-5	CASSLVTSWYQETQYF	TGTGCCAGCAGCTTGGTGACTAGCTGGTACCAAGAGACCCAGTACTTC
TRBD2	.	TRBV6-5	TRBJ2-7	CASSHSGGPYEQYF	TGTGCCAGCAGTCATAGCGGGGGCCCTTACGAGCAGTACTTC
.	.	TRBV6-6	TRBJ1-5	CASSNGGWGQPQHF	TGTGCCAGCAGTAACGGGGGGTGGGGCCAGCCCCAGCATTTT
.	.	TRBV6-1	TRBJ2-7	CASRVVGEQYF	TGTGCCAGCAGGGTAGTGGGCGAGCAGTACTTC
.	.	TRBV7-2	TRBJ1-2	CASSLGRLYTF	TGTGCCAGCAGCTTAGGTCGACTCTACACCTTC
.	.	TRBV6-4	TRBJ2-2	CASSETGTGELFF	TGTGCCAGCAGTGAGACAGGCACCGGGGAGCTGTTTTTT
TRBD2	.	TRBV5-8	TRBJ2-3	CASSGGETSDTDTQYF	TGTGCCAGCAGCGGGGGGGAGACTAGCGACACAGATACGCAGTATTTT
TRBD2	.	TRBV7-2	TRBJ2-7	CASSLASGSYEQYF	TGTGCCAGCAGCTTAGCTAGCGGGAGTTACGAGCAGTACTTC
.	.	TRBV28	TRBJ2-7	CASSFSNSYEQYF	TGTGCCAGCAGTTTTTCCAACTCCTACGAGCAGTACTTC
TRBD2	.	TRBV5-1	TRBJ2-1	CASSFLTGTSANEQFF	TGCGCCAGCAGCTTCCTGACCGGGACTAGCGCAAATGAGCAGTTCTTC
.	.	TRBV7-2	TRBJ2-1	CASSLDYNNEQFF	TGTGCCAGCAGCTTGGACTACAACAATGAGCAGTTCTTC
TRBD1	.	TRBV6-1	TRBJ1-4	CASSENRQGTECF	TGTGCCAGCAGTGAAAATAGACAGGGGACGGAGTGTTTT
TRBD2	few	TRBV27	TRBJ2-7	CASSLARGEGSYEQYF	TGTGCCAGCAGTTTAGCTCGGGGGGAAGGATCCTACGAGCAGTACTTC
TRBD1	once	TRBV25-1	TRBJ1-1	CASDRGFGTEAFF	TGTGCCAGCGACAGGGGATTCGGGACTGAAGCTTTCTTT
.	.	TRBV4-1	TRBJ1-4	CASSQGNVGGLWEKLFF	TGCGCCAGCAGCCAAGGGAATGTAGGGGGGCTCTGGGAAAAACTGTTTTTT
.	.	TRBV7-9	TRBJ1-5	CASSFGGLYQPQHF	TGTGCCAGCAGCTTTGGGGGTCTGTATCAGCCCCAGCATTTT
.	.	TRBV29-1	TRBJ2-1	CSVSGSGSYNEQFF	TGCAGCGTTTCAGGGAGCGGCTCCTACAATGAGCAGTTCTTC
.	once	TRBV4-2	TRBJ2-1	CASSRILGSYNEQFF	TGTGCCAGCAGCCGAATTTTGGGATCCTACAATGAGCAGTTCTTC
.	.	TRBV28	TRBJ1-1	CASGLGAMNTEAFF	TGTGCCAGCGGACTGGGGGCGATGAACACTGAAGCTTTCTTT
TRBD1	.	TRBV7-3	TRBJ2-5	CASSKGQAQTQYF	TGTGCCAGCAGCAAAGGACAGGCGCAGACCCAGTACTTC
TRBD2	.	TRBV19	TRBJ2-1	CASSIPPLAGSAHNEQFF	TGTGCCAGTAGTATACCCCCACTAGCGGGCTCAGCACACAATGAGCAGTTCTTC
TRBD2	.	TRBV10-3	TRBJ2-5	CAISESALSGRYETQYF	TGTGCCATCAGTGAGTCGGCTCTGAGCGGGAGATATGAGACCCAGTACTTC
.	.	TRBV5-8	TRBJ2-7	CASSFYEQYF	TGTGCCAGCAGCTTCTACGAGCAGTACTTC
TRBD1	.	TRBV6-1	TRBJ2-1	CASNRQGEGGEQFF	TGTGCCAGCAACCGACAGGGGGAAGGTGGTGAGCAGTTCTTC
TRBD2	.	TRBV7-3	TRBJ2-2	CASSFGTSGPRGDTGELFF	TGTGCCAGCAGCTTCGGAACTAGCGGCCCCAGAGGAGACACCGGGGAGCTGTTTTTT
.	.	TRBV18	TRBJ2-1	CASSQDFAGNEQFF	TGTGCCAGCTCACAGGACTTCGCGGGCAATGAGCAGTTCTTC
.	.	TRBV28	TRBJ1-5	CASSSFGVGGNQPQHF	TGTGCCAGCAGTTCCTTTGGGGTAGGGGGCAATCAGCCCCAGCATTTT
TRBD2	.	TRBV5-4	TRBJ2-2	CASSLVLGAGGYTGELFF	TGTGCCAGCAGCTTGGTCCTTGGGGCGGGAGGGTACACCGGGGAGCTGTTTTTT
.	.	TRBV9	TRBJ1-3	CASSVGEGSGNTIYF	TGTGCCAGCAGCGTAGGCGAAGGCTCTGGAAACACCATATATTTT
.	.	TRBV6-1	TRBJ2-1	CASSGSSYNEQFF	TGTGCCAGCAGCGGGAGCTCCTACAATGAGCAGTTCTTC
TRBD2	many	TRBV11-2	TRBJ2-1	CASSPQGAGVIEQFF	TGTGCCAGCAGCCCCCAGGGAGCGGGAGTTATTGAGCAGTTCTTC
TRBD2	.	TRBV6-4	TRBJ2-1	CASSDWTSGNNEQFF	TGTGCCAGCAGTGATTGGACTAGCGGGAATAACGAGCAGTTCTTC
.	.	TRBV2	TRBJ1-5	CASSESTRGNQPQHF	TGTGCCAGCAGTGAATCAACCCGCGGCAATCAGCCCCAGCATTTT
.	.	TRBV7-2	TRBJ2-7	CASSLDPFRGYEQYF	TGTGCCAGCAGCTTAGATCCGTTCAGGGGCTACGAGCAGTACTTC
TRBD1	medium-sized	TRBV11-1	TRBJ2-7	CASSLLGQVPYEQYF	TGTGCCAGCAGCTTACTAGGACAGGTTCCCTACGAGCAGTACTTC
TRBD1	.	TRBV27	TRBJ1-1	CASSLFAGTGNTEAFF	TGTGCCAGCAGTTTATTTGCCGGGACAGGGAACACTGAAGCTTTCTTT
.	.	TRBV5-8	TRBJ2-5	CASSLYGTQQETQYF	TGTGCCAGCAGCTTGTACGGGACTCAGCAAGAGACCCAGTACTTC
.	.	TRBV20-1	TRBJ1-2	CSALLLYGYTF	TGCAGTGCGTTATTACTCTATGGCTACACCTTC
.	.	TRBV7-2	TRBJ2-1	CASSLGWGWDNEQFF	TGTGCCAGCAGCTTAGGATGGGGTTGGGACAATGAGCAGTTCTTC
TRBD1	few	TRBV27	TRBJ2-7	CASSWGQGVTANEQYF	TGTGCCAGCAGTTGGGGACAGGGGGTAACTGCCAACGAGCAGTACTTC
TRBD1	.	TRBV28	TRBJ1-5	CASSLFSDRASNQPQHF	TGTGCCAGCAGTTTATTTTCGGACAGGGCGAGCAATCAGCCCCAGCATTTT
TRBD2	.	TRBV28	TRBJ2-7	CASSLGTSGSQKQYF	TGTGCCAGCAGTTTAGGGACTAGCGGGAGTCAGAAGCAGTACTTC
TRBD1	.	TRBV2	TRBJ2-5	CASSERDRTKSGQYF	TGTGCCAGCAGTGAAAGGGACAGGACCAAGAGTGGGCAGTACTTC
.	.	TRBV11-3	TRBJ2-7	CASSLTTYEQYF	TGTGCCAGCAGCTTGACAACCTACGAGCAGTACTTC
.	.	TRBV7-8	TRBJ1-1	CASRTSMGFGTTEAFF	TGTGCCAGCAGGACTAGTATGGGGTTTGGAACGACTGAAGCTTTCTTT
TRBD2	.	TRBV6-5	TRBJ2-5	CASSASGSGRETQYF	TGTGCCAGCAGTGCTAGCGGGAGTGGTCGGGAGACCCAGTACTTC
.	.	TRBV25-1	TRBJ2-3	CASSRESGDVLADTQYF	TGTGCCAGCAGTAGGGAGTCAGGGGACGTTCTGGCAGATACGCAGTATTTT
.	once	TRBV10-1	TRBJ2-7	CASSSREAEQYF	TGCGCCAGCAGCTCAAGGGAAGCCGAGCAGTACTTC
TRBD2	.	TRBV11-1	TRBJ2-1	CASSLGSGSPTYNEQFF	TGTGCCAGCAGCTTAGGTAGCGGGAGCCCCACCTACAATGAGCAGTTCTTC
TRBD2	few	TRBV5-4	TRBJ2-5	CASSSAGTSGTVETQYF	TGTGCCAGCAGCTCCGCCGGGACTAGCGGGACCGTCGAGACCCAGTACTTC